The 14 T cell receptor beta chains below were found in one sample sequenced in a study of regulatory T cells in long-lasting Graves disease. For TCR beta, libraries came from iRepertoire HTBI primers and Arm-PCR of CDR3 regions. Using its own MiXCR run on the multiplex PCR reads, TCRdb lists one record per CDR3 protein. The profile shows about 310,000 distinct CDR3 sequences, roughly a fifth of them singletons. Time point reported: persistent/refractory GD, antithyroid drugs over 5 years with positive TRAb. Scientists built the TCR library using RNA that was extracted from PBMCs. Specimen: peripheral blood mononuclear cells (PBMCs), collected when the disease was refractory, from a patient treated with antithyroid drugs. Receptor source: a female donor with Graves disease.

This clonotype was seen more than once but under ten times. In nucleotides, the CDR3 is TGTGCCAGCAGTGAAGTAATAGCGGGAGGGTACTTAGCCGGGGAGCTGTTTTTT. As protein: CASSEVIAGGYLAGELFF. The chain recombines TRBV6-1 with TRBJ2-2; 11 bases fit TRBD2. Germline assignment: CDR1 MNHNS and CDR2 SASEGT. The CDR3 sequence is 18 residues long. Trimming at V came to 1 base and at J to 6 bases, leaving 10 bases not matched to a gene.

The DNA for the CDR3 is TGTGCCAGCAGCTCGAGACTAGCGGGAGGGATGGAGACCCAGTACTTC. Its protein is CASSSRLAGGMETQYF. J is TRBJ2-5 and V is TRBV7-8, with 14 bases fitting TRBD2. The V gene's germline CDR1 is SGHVS and CDR2 FQNEAQ. The CDR3 totals 16 residues. V was pared by 4 bases and J by 5 bases, with 6 bases of the junction left unmatched. Full variable domain (remainder filled in from reference TRBV7-8 and TRBJ2-5): GAGVSQSPRYKVAKRGQDVALRCDPISGHVSLFWYQQALGQGPEFLTYFQNEAQLDKSGLPSDRFFAERPEGSVSTLKIQRTQQEDSAVYLCASSSRLAGGMETQYFGPGTRLLVL.

As to this clonotype: A much larger clone differs from this one at a single base, so this may be a read error. The rearrangement joins TRBV7-2 to TRBJ2-7, with TRBD2 identical over 7 bases. The J segment lost 1 base and the V segment lost 6 bases, leaving 9 bases of the junction unmatched. Germline CDR1 is SGHTA and CDR2 is FQGNSA. The CDR3 is made up of 15 amino acids. CDR3 sequence: CASSDPGGASYEQYF. CDR3 in DNA: TGTGCCAGCAGTGATCCGGGAGGTGCGTCCTACGAGCAGTACTTC.

In DNA form, the CDR3 reads TGTGCCTGGAGTTATCCCAACATCAACCAGCCCCAGCATTTT. Translated: CAWSYPNINQPQHF. The V and J genes are TRBV30 and TRBJ1-5; D ambiguous. This CDR3 contains 14 residues. The germline V gene has CDR1 GTSNPN and CDR2 SVGIG (reference sequence). V was pared by 2 bases and J by 7 bases, with 15 bases between. The variable domain in full, completed from reference TRBV30 and TRBJ1-5, reads SQTIHQWPATLVQPVGSPLSLECTVEGTSNPNLYWYRQAAGRGLQLLFYSVGIGQISSEVPQNLSASRPQDRQFILSSKKLLLSDSGFYLCAWSYPNINQPQHFGDGTRLSIL.

This clonotype was observed a few times. The V call is TRBV29-1, the J call TRBJ1-1, with a tentative D call TRBD1 (6 bases). The CDR3 is made up of 12 amino acids. The germline gives CDR1 SQVTM, CDR2 ANQGSEA. The V end was cut by 7 bases, the J end by 4 bases, with 13 bases between. CDR3 in amino acids: CSAYRAGTEAFF. DNA of the CDR3: TGCAGCGCCTACAGGGCTGGCACTGAAGCTTTCTTT.

The chain is built from TRBV7-2 and TRBJ2-2, with D perhaps matching TRBD1 or TRBD2 (6 bases each). This CDR3 contains 14 residues. V dropped 7 bases and J dropped 6 bases, with 15 bases sitting between them. Germline V gene sequence: CDR1 SGHTA, CDR2 FQGNSA. CDR3 sequence: CASNTVGGPGELFF. The CDR3, as DNA: TGTGCCAGCAACACCGTGGGGGGCCCCGGGGAGCTGTTTTTT.

The chain uses TRBV4-3 and TRBJ1-2; no reliable D call. In germline, CDR1 is LGHNA, CDR2 YSLEER. CDR3 length: 12 residues. Trimming took 1 base from V and 7 from J, leaving 7 bases between them. CDR3 bases: TGCGCCAGCAGCCAAGCGGGCGGTGGCTACACCTTC. Residues: CASSQAGGGYTF.

The rearrangement links TRBV6-1 to TRBJ1-5, with D possibly matching TRBD1 (5 bases). Germline V gives CDR1 MNHNS, CDR2 SASEGT. V lost 6 bases to trimming and J lost 0 bases, with 12 bases between them. The CDR3 spans 15 residues. The CDR3 coding sequence is TGTGCCAGCAGCCCATTCGGGACTAGCAATCAGCCCCAGCATTTT. Residues: CASSPFGTSNQPQHF.

This clonotype appeared a few times. The chain couples TRBV28 to TRBJ2-7, with TRBD2 identical over 11 bases. The J segment lost 0 bases and the V segment lost 3 bases, leaving 7 bases of the junction unmatched. This CDR3 spans 17 amino acids. Germline CDR1 reads MDHEN; CDR2 reads SYDVKM. CDR3 amino acids: CASSFSLAGGTSYEQYF. CDR3 DNA sequence: TGTGCCAGCAGTTTTTCGCTAGCGGGAGGAACCTCCTACGAGCAGTACTTC.

V gene TRBV4-3 combines with J gene TRBJ2-3; the D call may be TRBD1 or TRBD2 (5 bases each). Per the germline V gene, CDR1 is LGHNA and CDR2 is YSLEER. The CDR3 spans 13 residues. V lost 2 bases and J 9 bases, leaving 12 bases between the germline ends. The DNA of the CDR3 is TGCGCCAGCAGCCAATACAGGTGGGAGACGCAGTATTTT. It specifies CASSQYRWETQYF.

A remark on this clonotype: This clone may be a read error of a much larger clone one base away. The chain combines TRBV2 with TRBJ1-4; D not certain. The CDR3 contains 14 residues. The germline CDR1 and CDR2 sequences are SNHLY and FYNNEI. CDR3 sequence: CASGEAARNEKLFF. In DNA form, the CDR3 reads TGTGCCAGCGGTGAGGCTGCCCGTAATGAAAAACTGTTTTTT.

V and J are TRBV7-9 and TRBJ1-2, with TRBD1 as a possible D gene (5 bases). This CDR3 is built from 14 residues. Trimming removed 4 bases at V and 6 bases at J, with 15 bases between. CDR1 SEHNR and CDR2 FQNEAQ come from the germline V gene (reference sequence). The CDR3 DNA is TGTGCCAGCAGCTCCGGGGCAGGGCCTAATGGCTACACCTTC. This sequence encodes CASSSGAGPNGYTF. Full variable domain (remainder filled in from reference TRBV7-9 and TRBJ1-2): DTGVSQNPRHKITKRGQNVTFRCDPISEHNRLYWYRQTLGQGPEFLTYFQNEAQLEKSRLLSDRFSAERPKGSFSTLEIQRTEQGDSAMYLCASSSGAGPNGYTFGSGTRLTVV.

This clonotype was observed many times. The chain has TRBV9 and TRBJ2-7, with a possible D match to TRBD2 (8 bases). The V gene's germline CDR1 is SGDLS and CDR2 YYNGEE. The CDR3 covers 15 residues. The V gene lost 4 bases and the J gene lost 4 bases, with 18 bases spanning the gap. In nucleotides, the CDR3 is TGTGCCAGCAGCCCATCGGGAGGGGGCAAGTACGAGCAGTACTTC. Its translation is CASSPSGGGKYEQYF.

In its sample, this clonotype was seen a few times. The V call is TRBV6-5, the J call TRBJ2-2; no clear D. Trimming stripped 2 bases from V and 7 bases from J, with 17 bases between. Germline CDR1 is MNHEY and CDR2 is SVGAGI. CDR3 length: 16 amino acids. The CDR3 region is CASSYVFDEYGGELFF. The CDR3 coding sequence is TGTGCCAGCAGTTACGTGTTCGACGAGTATGGCGGGGAGCTGTTTTTT.